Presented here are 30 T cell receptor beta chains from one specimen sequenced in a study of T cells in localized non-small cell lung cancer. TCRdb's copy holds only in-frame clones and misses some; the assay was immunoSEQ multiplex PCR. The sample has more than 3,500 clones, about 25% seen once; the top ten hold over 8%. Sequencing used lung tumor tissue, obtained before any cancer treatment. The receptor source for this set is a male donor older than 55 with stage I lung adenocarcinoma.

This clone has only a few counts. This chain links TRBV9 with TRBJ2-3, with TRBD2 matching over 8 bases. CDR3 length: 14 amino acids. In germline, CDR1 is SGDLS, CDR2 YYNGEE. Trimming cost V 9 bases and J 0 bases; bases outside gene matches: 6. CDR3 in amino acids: CATNSGESTDTQYF. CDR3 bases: TGTGCCACCAATAGCGGGGAGAGCACAGATACGCAGTATTTT.

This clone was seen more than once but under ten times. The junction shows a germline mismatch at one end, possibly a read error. The CDR3 is CASGTIRGRVDF. The CDR3 DNA reads as TGCGCCAGCGGGACCATACGGGGTAGGGTGGATTTT. This chain joins TRBV10-2 and TRBJ2-3; D possibly matches TRBD1 or TRBD2 (5 bases each). The CDR3 has 12 amino acids. CDR1 and CDR2 (germline): WSHSY, SAAADI.

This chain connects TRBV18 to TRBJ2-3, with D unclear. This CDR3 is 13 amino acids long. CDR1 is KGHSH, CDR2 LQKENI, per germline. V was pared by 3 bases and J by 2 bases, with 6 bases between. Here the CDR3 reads CASSPGYTDTQYF. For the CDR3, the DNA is TGTGCCAGCTCACCTGGGTACACAGATACGCAGTATTTT.

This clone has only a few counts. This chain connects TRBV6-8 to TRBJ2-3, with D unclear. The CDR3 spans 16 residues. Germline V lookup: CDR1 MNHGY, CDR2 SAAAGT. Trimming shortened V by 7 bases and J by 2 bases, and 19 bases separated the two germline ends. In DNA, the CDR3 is TGTGCCAGCAAGGAGAATTGGCGCGGCCTCACAGATACGCAGTATTTT. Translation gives CASKENWRGLTDTQYF.

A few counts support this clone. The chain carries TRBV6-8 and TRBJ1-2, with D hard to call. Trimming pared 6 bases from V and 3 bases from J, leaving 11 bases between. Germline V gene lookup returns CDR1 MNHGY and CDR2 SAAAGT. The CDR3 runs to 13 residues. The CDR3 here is CASSNGVDYGYTF. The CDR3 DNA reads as TGTGCCAGCAGCAACGGGGTTGACTATGGCTACACCTTC.

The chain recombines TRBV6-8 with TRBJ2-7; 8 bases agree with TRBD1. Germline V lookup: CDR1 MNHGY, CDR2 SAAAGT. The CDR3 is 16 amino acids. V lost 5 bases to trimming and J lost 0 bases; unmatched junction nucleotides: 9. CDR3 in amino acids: CASSPPPGQASYEQYF. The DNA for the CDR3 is TGTGCCAGCAGTCCCCCTCCGGGACAGGCCTCCTACGAGCAGTACTTC.

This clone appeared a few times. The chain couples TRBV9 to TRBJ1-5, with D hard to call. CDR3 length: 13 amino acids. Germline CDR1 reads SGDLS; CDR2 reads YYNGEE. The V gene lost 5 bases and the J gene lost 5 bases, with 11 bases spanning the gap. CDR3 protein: CASSESGDQPQHF. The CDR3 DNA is TGTGCCAGCAGTGAATCCGGGGATCAGCCCCAGCATTTT. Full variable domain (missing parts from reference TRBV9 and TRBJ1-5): DSGVTQTPKHLITATGQRVTLRCSPRSGDLSVYWYQQSLDQGLQFLIQYYNGEERAKGNILERFSAQQFPDLHSELNLSSLELGDSALYFCASSESGDQPQHFGDGTRLSIL.

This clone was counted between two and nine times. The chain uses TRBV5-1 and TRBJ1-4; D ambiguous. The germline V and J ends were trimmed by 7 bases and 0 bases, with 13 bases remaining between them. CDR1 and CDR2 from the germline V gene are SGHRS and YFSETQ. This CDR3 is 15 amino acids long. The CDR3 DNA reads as TGCGCCAGCGCCCCTTCCGCGGCAACTAATGAAAAACTGTTTTTT. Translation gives CASAPSAATNEKLFF.

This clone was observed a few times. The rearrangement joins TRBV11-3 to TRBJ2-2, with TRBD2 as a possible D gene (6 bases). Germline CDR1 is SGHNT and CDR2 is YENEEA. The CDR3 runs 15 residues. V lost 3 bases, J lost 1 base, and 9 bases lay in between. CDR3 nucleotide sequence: TGTGCCAGCAGCTTGCGGAGGGGGAACACCGGGGAGCTGTTTTTT. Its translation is CASSLRRGNTGELFF.

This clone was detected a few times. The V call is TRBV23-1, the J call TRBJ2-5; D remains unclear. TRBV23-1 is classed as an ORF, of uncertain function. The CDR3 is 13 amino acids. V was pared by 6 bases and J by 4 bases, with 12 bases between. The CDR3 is CASSLGSGETQYF. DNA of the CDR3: TGCGCCAGCAGCTTGGGGTCAGGAGAGACCCAGTACTTC.

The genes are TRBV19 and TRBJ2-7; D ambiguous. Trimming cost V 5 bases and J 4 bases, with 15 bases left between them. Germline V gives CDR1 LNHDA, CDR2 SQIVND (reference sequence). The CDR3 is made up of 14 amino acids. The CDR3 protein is CASSVLDRSYEQYF. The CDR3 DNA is TGTGCCAGTAGTGTCCTGGACCGATCTTACGAGCAGTACTTC. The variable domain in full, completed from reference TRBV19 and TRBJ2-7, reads DGGITQSPKYLFRKEGQNVTLSCEQNLNHDAMYWYRQDPGQGLRLIYYSQIVNDFQKGDIAEGYSVSREKKESFPLTVTSAQKNPTAFYLCASSVLDRSYEQYFGPGTRLTVT.

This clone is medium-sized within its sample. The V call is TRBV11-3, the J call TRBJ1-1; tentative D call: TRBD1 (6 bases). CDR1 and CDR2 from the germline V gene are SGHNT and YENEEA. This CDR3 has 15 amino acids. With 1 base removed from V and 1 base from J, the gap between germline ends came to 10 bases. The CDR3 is CASSLVSRGNTEAFF. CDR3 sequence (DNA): TGTGCCAGCAGCTTAGTAAGCAGGGGGAACACTGAAGCTTTCTTT.

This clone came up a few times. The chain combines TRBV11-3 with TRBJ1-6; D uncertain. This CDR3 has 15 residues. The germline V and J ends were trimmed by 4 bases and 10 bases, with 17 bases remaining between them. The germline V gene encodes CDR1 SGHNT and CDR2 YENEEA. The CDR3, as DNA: TGTGCCAGCAGCTCTCGGACCGCCGTGAGCTCACCCCTCCACTTT. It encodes CASSSRTAVSSPLHF.

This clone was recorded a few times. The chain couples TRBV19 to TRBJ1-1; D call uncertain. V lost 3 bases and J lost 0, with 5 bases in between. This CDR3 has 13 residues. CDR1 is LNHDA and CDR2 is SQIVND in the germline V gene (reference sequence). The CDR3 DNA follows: TGTGCCAGTAGTATGACTGTGAACACTGAAGCTTTCTTT. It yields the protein CASSMTVNTEAFF.

DNA of the CDR3: TGTGCCAGCAGCGCCAAATCTGACAGGGGGAACACTGAAGCTTTCTTT. It is translated as CASSAKSDRGNTEAFF. The V call is TRBV9, the J call TRBJ1-1; 8 nucleotides match TRBD1. The V and J ends lost 3 bases and 1 base, in that order; junction bases with no gene match: 8. Germline lookup yields CDR1 SGDLS and CDR2 YYNGEE. There are 16 residues in the CDR3.

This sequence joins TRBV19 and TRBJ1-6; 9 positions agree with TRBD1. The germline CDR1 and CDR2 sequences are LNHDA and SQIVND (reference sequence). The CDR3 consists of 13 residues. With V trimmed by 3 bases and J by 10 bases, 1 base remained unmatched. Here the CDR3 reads CASSMTGGSPLHF. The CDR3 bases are TGTGCCAGTAGTATGACAGGGGGGTCACCCCTCCACTTT.

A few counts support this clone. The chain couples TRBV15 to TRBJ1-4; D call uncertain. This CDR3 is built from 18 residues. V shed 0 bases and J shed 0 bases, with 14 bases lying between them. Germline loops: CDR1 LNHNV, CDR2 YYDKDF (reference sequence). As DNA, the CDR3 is TGTGCCACCAGCAGAGAAGCAGCCTTCGGAACAACTAATGAAAAACTGTTTTTT. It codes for CATSREAAFGTTNEKLFF.

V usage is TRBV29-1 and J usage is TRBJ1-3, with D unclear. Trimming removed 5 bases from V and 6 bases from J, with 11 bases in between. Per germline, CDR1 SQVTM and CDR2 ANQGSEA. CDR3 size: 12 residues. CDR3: CSVSPQQNTIYF. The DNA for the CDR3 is TGCAGCGTTTCCCCACAACAAAACACCATATATTTT.

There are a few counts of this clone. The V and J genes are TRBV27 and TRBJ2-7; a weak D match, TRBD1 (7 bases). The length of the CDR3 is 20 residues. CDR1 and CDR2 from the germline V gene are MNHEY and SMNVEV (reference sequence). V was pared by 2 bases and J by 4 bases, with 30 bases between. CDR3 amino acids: CASSLRGSEGAPIGRYEQYF. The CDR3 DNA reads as TGTGCCAGCAGTTTAAGGGGCTCGGAGGGGGCGCCCATCGGTCGATACGAGCAGTACTTC.

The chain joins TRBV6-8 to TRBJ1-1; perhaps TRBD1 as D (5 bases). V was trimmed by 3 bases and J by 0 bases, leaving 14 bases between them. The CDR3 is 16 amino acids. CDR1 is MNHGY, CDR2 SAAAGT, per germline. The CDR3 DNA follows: TGTGCCAGCAGTTATGGGACGGTGGGGTTGAACACTGAAGCTTTCTTT. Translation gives CASSYGTVGLNTEAFF.

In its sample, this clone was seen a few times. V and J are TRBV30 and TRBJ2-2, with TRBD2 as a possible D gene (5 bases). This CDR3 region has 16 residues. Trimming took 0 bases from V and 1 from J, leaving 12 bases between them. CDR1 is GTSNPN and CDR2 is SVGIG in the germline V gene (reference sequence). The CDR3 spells CAWSVLSRGNTGELFF. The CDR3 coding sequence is TGTGCCTGGAGTGTCCTGTCCCGGGGGAACACCGGGGAGCTGTTTTTT. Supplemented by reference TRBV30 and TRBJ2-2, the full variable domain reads SQTIHQWPATLVQPVGSPLSLECTVEGTSNPNLYWYRQAAGRGLQLLFYSVGIGQISSEVPQNLSASRPQDRQFILSSKKLLLSDSGFYLCAWSVLSRGNTGELFFGEGSRLTVL.

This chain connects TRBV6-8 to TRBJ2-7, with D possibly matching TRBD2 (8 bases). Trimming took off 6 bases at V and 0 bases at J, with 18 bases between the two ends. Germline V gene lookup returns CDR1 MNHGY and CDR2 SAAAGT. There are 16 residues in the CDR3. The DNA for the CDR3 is TGTGCCAGCAGCCACGGGGGGGACAGCGGCTCCTACGAGCAGTACTTC. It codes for CASSHGGDSGSYEQYF.

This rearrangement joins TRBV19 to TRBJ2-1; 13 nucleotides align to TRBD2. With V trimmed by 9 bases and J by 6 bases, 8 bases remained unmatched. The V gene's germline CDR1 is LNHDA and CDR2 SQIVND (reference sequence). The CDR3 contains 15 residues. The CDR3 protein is CASTPGTSGVNEQFF. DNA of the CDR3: TGTGCCAGCACCCCCGGGACTAGCGGGGTCAATGAGCAGTTCTTC.

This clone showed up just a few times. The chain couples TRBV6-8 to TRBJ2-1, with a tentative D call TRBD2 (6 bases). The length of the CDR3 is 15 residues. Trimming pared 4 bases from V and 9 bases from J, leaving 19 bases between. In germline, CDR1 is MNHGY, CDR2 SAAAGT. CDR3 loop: CASSSGTGRRGEQFF. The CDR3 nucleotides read TGTGCCAGCAGTTCCGGGACCGGTAGGCGGGGTGAGCAGTTCTTC.

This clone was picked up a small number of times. The CDR3 loop is CASSLDTGFSGANVLTF. The CDR3 DNA sequence: TGTGCCAGCAGCTTAGATACAGGGTTCTCTGGGGCCAACGTCCTGACTTTC. The gene calls are TRBV11-3 and TRBJ2-6; perhaps TRBD1 as D (6 bases). The CDR3 has 17 residues. Trimming pared 0 bases from V and 0 bases from J, leaving 9 bases between. The germline gives CDR1 SGHNT, CDR2 YENEEA.

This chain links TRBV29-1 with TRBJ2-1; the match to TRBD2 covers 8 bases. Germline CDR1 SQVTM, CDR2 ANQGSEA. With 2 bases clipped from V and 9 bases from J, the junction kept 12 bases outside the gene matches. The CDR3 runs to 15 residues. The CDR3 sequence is CSVERGLAGSSEQFF. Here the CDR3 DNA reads TGCAGCGTTGAACGGGGGTTAGCGGGGTCTTCTGAGCAGTTCTTC.

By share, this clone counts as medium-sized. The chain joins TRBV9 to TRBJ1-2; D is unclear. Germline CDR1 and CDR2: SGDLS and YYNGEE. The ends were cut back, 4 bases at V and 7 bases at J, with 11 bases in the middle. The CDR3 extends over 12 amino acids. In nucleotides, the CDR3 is TGTGCCAGCAGCTTTATCGGGCTTGGCTACACCTTC. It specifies CASSFIGLGYTF.

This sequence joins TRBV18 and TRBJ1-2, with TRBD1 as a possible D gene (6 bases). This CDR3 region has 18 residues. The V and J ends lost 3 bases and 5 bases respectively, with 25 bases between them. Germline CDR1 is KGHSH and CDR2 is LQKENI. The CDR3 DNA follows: TGTGCCAGCTCACCGACTTCGACAGGCGGGGCAGCCTTGTATGGCTACACCTTC. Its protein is CASSPTSTGGAALYGYTF.

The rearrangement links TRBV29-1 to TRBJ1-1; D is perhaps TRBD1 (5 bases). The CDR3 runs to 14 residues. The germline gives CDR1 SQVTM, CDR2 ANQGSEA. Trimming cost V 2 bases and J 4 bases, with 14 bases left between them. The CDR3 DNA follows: TGCAGCGTTGAAAGCACACGGGGGGGCACTGAAGCTTTCTTT. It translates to CSVESTRGGTEAFF.

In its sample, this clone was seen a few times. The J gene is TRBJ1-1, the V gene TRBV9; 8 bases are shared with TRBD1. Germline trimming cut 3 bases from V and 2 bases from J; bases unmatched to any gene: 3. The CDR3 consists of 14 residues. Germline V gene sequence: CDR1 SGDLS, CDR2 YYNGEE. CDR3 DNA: TGTGCCAGCAGCGCCCAGGGGGCTAACACTGAAGCTTTCTTT. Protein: CASSAQGANTEAFF.